The clone carrying this T cell receptor beta chain was seen only a few times. This sample is part of a study of shared clonotypes between healthy human individuals. Terminally differentiated effector memory CD45RA+ cells were excluded by CCR7 positive selection of CD45RO-negative cells. Here immunoSEQ multiplex PCR was the method, and the copy in TCRdb shows in-frame clones only, minus some. The sample holds millions of clones, about 95% seen once. The TCR was taken from a man younger than 35 in good health. What was sequenced was naive CD8+ T cells sorted from blood.

As DNA, the CDR3 is TGTGCCAGCAGTGAAGGGACTAGCGGATACCAAGAGACCCAGTACTTC. It encodes CASSEGTSGYQETQYF. The chain recombines TRBV2 with TRBJ2-5; 10 nucleotides align to TRBD2. Germline loops: CDR1 SNHLY, CDR2 FYNNEI. Trimming took 1 base from V and 0 from J; bases not matched to a gene: 2. The CDR3 length is 16 residues.